The 20 T cell receptor beta chains given below trace back to one sample, sequenced in a study of T cell repertoires in cytomegalovirus infection. Their target antigens are unknown. From the reads, TCRdb called clonotypes with MiXCR, one entry per CDR3 protein. The profile shows about 110,000 distinct CDR3 sequences, less than 30% of them singletons. Specimen: CD8+ T cells from cultured PBMCs, collected from culture after CMV antigen stimulation. These receptors all stem from a human donor in good health (CMV status not recorded). Some clones in this sample may be carry-over from other donors' samples.

The V gene is TRBV11-2, the J gene TRBJ2-5; D perhaps matches TRBD1 (5 bases). CDR1 SGHAT and CDR2 FQNNGV come from the germline V gene. The CDR3 loop spans 15 amino acids. V lost 0 bases, J lost 1 base, and 9 bases lay in between. The DNA for the CDR3 is TGTGCCAGCAGCTTAGAGGCAGGGCCCCAAGAGACCCAGTACTTC. This codes for CASSLEAGPQETQYF.

This clonotype has more than one count but fewer than ten. The chain uses TRBV7-9 and TRBJ1-1, with 10 bases that match TRBD1. V lost 6 bases to trimming and J lost 5 bases; unmatched junction nucleotides: 6. The V gene's germline CDR1 is SEHNR and CDR2 FQNEAQ (reference sequence). The CDR3 runs to 14 residues. The CDR3 loop reads CASRRGTGVTEAFF. In DNA form, the CDR3 reads TGTGCCAGCAGGCGGGGGACAGGGGTTACTGAAGCTTTCTTT. The whole variable domain, remainder taken from reference TRBV7-9 and TRBJ1-1, is DTGVSQNPRHKITKRGQNVTFRCDPISEHNRLYWYRQTLGQGPEFLTYFQNEAQLEKSRLLSDRFSAERPKGSFSTLEIQRTEQGDSAMYLCASRRGTGVTEAFFGQGTRLTVV.

This chain links TRBV5-1 with TRBJ2-1; perhaps TRBD2 as D (5 bases). The germline gives CDR1 SGHRS, CDR2 YFSETQ. The CDR3 is 16 residues long. The V and J ends lost 2 bases and 3 bases respectively, with 15 bases between them. CDR3 residues: CASSLGLAPNYNEQFF. The CDR3, as DNA: TGCGCCAGCAGCTTAGGGCTAGCCCCTAACTACAATGAGCAGTTCTTC. Together with reference TRBV5-1 and TRBJ2-1, the CDR3 gives the full variable domain: KAGVTQTPRYLIKTRGQQVTLSCSPISGHRSVSWYQQTPGQGLQFLFEYFSETQRNKGNFPGRFSGRQFSNSRSEMNVSTLELGDSALYLCASSLGLAPNYNEQFFGPGTRLTVL.

In its sample, this clonotype was seen many times. The CDR3 bases are TGTGCCATCAGGGAAGGGACTAGCGGGGGGGCAAGAAGCACAGATACGCAGTATTTT. Translated, it gives CAIREGTSGGARSTDTQYF. The chain carries TRBV10-3 and TRBJ2-3; 16 bases align to TRBD2. The V gene end was trimmed by 6 bases and the J gene end by 0 bases; junction bases not matched to a gene: 9. In germline, CDR1 is ENHRY, CDR2 SYGVKD. The CDR3 totals 19 residues.

In this sample, this clonotype turned up many times. The chain employs TRBV29-1 and TRBJ2-7; 10 bases line up with TRBD1. CDR3 length: 16 amino acids. With 0 bases clipped from V and 5 bases from J, the junction kept 10 bases outside the gene matches. Germline lookup yields CDR1 SQVTM and CDR2 ANQGSEA. CDR3 coding DNA: TGCAGCGTTGAAGAGAGGGGGGACAGGGGAGGCGACGAGCAGTACTTC. Translation: CSVEERGDRGGDEQYF.

This clonotype showed up just a few times. V usage is TRBV7-9 and J usage is TRBJ1-1, with 9 bases that match TRBD1. This CDR3 spans 15 amino acids. Germline CDR1 is SEHNR and CDR2 is FQNEAQ (reference sequence). V gave up 3 bases and J gave up 3 bases; unmatched junction bases: 5. The CDR3 nucleotides are TGTGCCAGCAGCTTCGGGACAGGGCTGTACACTGAAGCTTTCTTT. Translation gives CASSFGTGLYTEAFF.

This clonotype was picked up a small number of times. The chain combines TRBV20-1 with TRBJ2-1; D call uncertain. Germline CDR1 reads DFQATT; CDR2 reads SNEGSKA (reference sequence). Trimming left V 0 bases short and J 6 bases short, with 6 bases between. The CDR3 totals 12 residues. CDR3 sequence (DNA): TGCAGTGCTAGAGAAATGCGCAATGAGCAGTTCTTC. It is translated as CSAREMRNEQFF.

A few counts support this clonotype. The chain has TRBV19 and TRBJ2-2; 7 bases line up with TRBD2. The V gene's germline CDR1 is LNHDA and CDR2 SQIVND (reference sequence). The CDR3 sequence is 15 residues long. Trimming removed 10 bases from V and 5 bases from J; junction bases left unmatched: 13. CDR3 coding DNA: TGTGCCACCAGCGATTGGACTAGTGGTACCGGGGAGCTGTTTTTT. Amino acids: CATSDWTSGTGELFF.

The CDR3 loop reads CASSVDPGAQETQYF. Here the CDR3 DNA reads TGTGCCAGCAGTGTGGACCCGGGGGCCCAAGAGACCCAGTACTTC. The chain carries TRBV2 and TRBJ2-5; the D call may be TRBD1 or TRBD2 (6 bases each). This CDR3 is built from 15 residues. Germline V CDR1 and CDR2: SNHLY, FYNNEI. V was cut by 4 bases and J by 1 base, with 13 bases left in between.

This clonotype was counted ten times or more. J is TRBJ2-7 and V is TRBV6-5; D may be TRBD1 (6 bases). CDR3 length: 15 amino acids. With 0 bases removed from V and 2 bases from J, the gap between germline ends came to 11 bases. The germline gives CDR1 MNHEY, CDR2 SVGAGI. DNA of the CDR3: TGTGCCAGCAGTTACTCGAATGGGGGCGCCTACGAGCAGTACTTC. Translation: CASSYSNGGAYEQYF.

V is TRBV24-1 and J is TRBJ2-5; 7 bases agree with TRBD1. This CDR3 comprises 16 residues. J lost 2 bases, V lost 3 bases, and 8 bases had no gene match. Looked up from germline, CDR1 is KGHDR and CDR2 is SFDVKD. The CDR3 sequence: CATSDPYRTGQETQYF. The CDR3 DNA reads TGTGCCACCAGTGATCCCTATAGGACAGGACAAGAGACCCAGTACTTC.

This chain uses TRBV3-1 with TRBJ2-5; TRBD1 or TRBD2 may be the D gene (5 bases each). The germline V gene has CDR1 LGHDT and CDR2 YNNKEL (reference sequence). The V end was cut by 0 bases, the J end by 4 bases, with 12 bases between. The CDR3 has 15 residues. CDR3 sequence (DNA): TGTGCCAGCAGCCAAGATCCAGGGAGTGGAGAGACCCAGTACTTC. It yields the protein CASSQDPGSGETQYF.

V and J are TRBV6-1 and TRBJ2-1; 8 bases are shared with TRBD2. V shed 6 bases, J shed 0 bases, and the junction held 4 bases outside the gene matches. This CDR3 has 15 amino acids. Per the germline V gene, CDR1 is MNHNS and CDR2 is SASEGT. The CDR3 is CASRRGVSSYNEQFF. The CDR3 region has the DNA TGTGCCAGCAGGCGGGGGGTTAGCTCCTACAATGAGCAGTTCTTC.

There are many counts of this clonotype. This chain's CDR3 is CASSGTKGTYNEQFF. The CDR3 region has the DNA TGTGCCAGCAGCGGTACTAAGGGAACCTACAATGAGCAGTTCTTC. This chain uses TRBV7-6 with TRBJ2-1; the D is unclear. From germline, CDR1 is SGHVS and CDR2 FNYEAQ. V lost 5 bases and J 2 bases, leaving 13 bases between the germline ends. This CDR3 is 15 amino acids long.

A remark on this clonotype: This could be a read error, since a much larger clone is one nucleotide away. The rearrangement links TRBV7-9 to TRBJ2-7; tentative D call: TRBD1 (6 bases). The CDR3 spans 14 residues. Germline V lookup: CDR1 SEHNR, CDR2 FQNEAQ (reference sequence). CDR3 sequence reads: CASSFGTILYEQCF. Written as DNA, the CDR3 is TGTGCCAGCAGCTTTGGGACAATCCTCTACGAGCAGTGCTTC.

The sample holds a few counts of this clonotype. V usage is TRBV7-2 and J usage is TRBJ1-1; weak D call: TRBD1 (6 bases). The V gene's germline CDR1 is SGHTA and CDR2 FQGNSA. Trimming removed 10 bases from V and 3 bases from J, with 18 bases in between. The CDR3 is 14 residues long. CDR3 protein: CATGDPGRDTEAFF. In DNA form, the CDR3 reads TGTGCCACAGGGGATCCGGGAAGGGACACTGAAGCTTTCTTT.

This clonotype was observed a handful of times. The V gene is TRBV20-1, the J gene TRBJ2-3; D remains unclear. The CDR3 extends over 11 amino acids. Germline V gives CDR1 DFQATT, CDR2 SNEGSKA (reference sequence). Trimming took 5 bases from V and 0 from J, leaving 3 bases between them. The CDR3 spells CSAHSTDTQYF. The CDR3 DNA is TGCAGTGCTCACAGCACAGATACGCAGTATTTT.

This clonotype was detected ten times or more. A read error may account for a junction end that differs from germline. The chain links TRBV7-2 to TRBJ2-5; 7 positions match TRBD2. The CDR3 is 16 amino acids. CDR1 SGHTA and CDR2 FQGNSA come from the germline V gene. CDR3 residues: CASSLGASGSGGTPYF. CDR3 bases: TGTGCCAGCAGCTTAGGGGCTAGCGGCTCCGGCGGGACCCCGTACTTC.

In its sample, this clonotype was seen a few times. The chain joins TRBV19 to TRBJ2-1; 8 bases match TRBD1. The CDR3 spans 17 residues. V lost 1 base and J lost 8; bases outside the gene matches: 13. Germline V gene data show CDR1 as LNHDA and CDR2 as SQIVND (reference sequence). CDR3 loop: CASSIVGQGAIGDEQFF. In DNA, the CDR3 is TGTGCCAGTAGTATAGTAGGGCAGGGGGCAATTGGTGATGAGCAGTTCTTC.

The chain links TRBV27 to TRBJ2-3; D not certain. In germline, CDR1 is MNHEY, CDR2 SMNVEV (reference sequence). Trimming cost V 5 bases and J 5 bases, with 17 bases left between them. This CDR3 is built from 15 residues. CDR3 nucleotide sequence: TGTGCCAGCAGTCCTACCCGAATCCCGGGAGATACGCAGTATTTT. Residues: CASSPTRIPGDTQYF.